This T cell receptor (beta chain) emerged from a study of regulatory T cells in long-lasting Graves disease. Time point noted: newly diagnosed GD, antithyroid drugs for less than 3 months. After RNA was extracted from PBMCs, the TCR library was made from it. EDTA tubes were used for drawing around 8.2 milliliters of peripheral blood. Both iRepertoire HTBI primers and Arm-PCR of CDR3 regions were used to build the TCR beta libraries. Each CDR3 protein gets one entry after TCRdb re-called the multiplex PCR reads with MiXCR. Of 450,000 to 700,000 distinct CDR3 sequences detected, approximately 15% appear once; the ten largest clones hold roughly a tenth. This CDR3 is built from 14 residues. Germline CDR1 KGHSH, CDR2 LQKENI. With 6 bases removed from V and 5 bases from J, the gap between germline ends came to 15 bases. These data were likewise used in another study, on T cells in Graves' hyperthyroidism and ophthalmopathy. From that study: The majority of expanded thyroid clonotypes above 0.001 also appeared in blood.

The origin of this receptor is a man aged 25-45 years with Graves disease. The chain is built from TRBV18 and TRBJ2-3; TRBD2 might be the D (5 bases). The sample in question was peripheral blood mononuclear cells (PBMCs), obtained at new diagnosis, from a patient treated with antithyroid drugs. CDR3 sequence reads: CASSASGSKDTQYF. CDR3 DNA: TGTGCCAGCTCCGCGAGTGGGAGTAAAGATACGCAGTATTTT. Full variable domain (outside the CDR3, taken from reference TRBV18 and TRBJ2-3): NAGVMQNPRHLVRRRGQEARLRCSPMKGHSHVYWYRQLPEEGLKFMVYLQKENIIDESGMPKERFSAEFPKEGPSILRIQQVVRGDSAAYFCASSASGSKDTQYFGPGTRLTVL.